The subject of this entry is one TCR beta chain. The sample belongs to a study of T cells expressing NK-cell markers. TCRdb reworked the 5' RACE reads into one entry per CDR3 protein, no DNA. The sample table includes about 550,000 distinct CDR3 sequences. The CDR3 is 16 amino acids. Germline loops: CDR1 DFQATT, CDR2 SNEGSKA (reference sequence). The source is a man between 18 and 29 years old in good health. Sequenced input: blood T cells: a sorted CD56 or NKG2C T cell subset, CD4+ or CD8+ T cells, or bulk PBMC T cells (not recorded which). The rearrangement joins TRBV20-1 to TRBJ2-1; TCRdb's assignment of TRBD1 cannot be checked, as there is no DNA. The CDR3: CSARDRRRGFYNEQFF.